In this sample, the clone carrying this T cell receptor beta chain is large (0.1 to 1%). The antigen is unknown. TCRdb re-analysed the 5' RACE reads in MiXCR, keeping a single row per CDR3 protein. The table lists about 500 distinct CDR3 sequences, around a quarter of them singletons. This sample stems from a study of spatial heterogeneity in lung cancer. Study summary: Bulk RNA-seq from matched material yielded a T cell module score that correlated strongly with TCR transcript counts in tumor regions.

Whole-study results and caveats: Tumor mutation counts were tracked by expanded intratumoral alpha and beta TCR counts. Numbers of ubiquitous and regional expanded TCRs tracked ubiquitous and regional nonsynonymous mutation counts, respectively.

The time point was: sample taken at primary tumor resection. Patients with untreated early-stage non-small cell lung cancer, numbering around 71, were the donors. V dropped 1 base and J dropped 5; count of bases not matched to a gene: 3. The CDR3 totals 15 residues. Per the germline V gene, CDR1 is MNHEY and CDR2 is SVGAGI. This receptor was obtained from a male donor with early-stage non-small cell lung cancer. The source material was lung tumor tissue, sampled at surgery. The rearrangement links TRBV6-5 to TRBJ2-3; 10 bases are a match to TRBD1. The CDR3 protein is CASSYLGQGLDTQYF. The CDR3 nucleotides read TGTGCCAGCAGTTACTTGGGACAGGGGTTAGATACGCAGTATTTT.